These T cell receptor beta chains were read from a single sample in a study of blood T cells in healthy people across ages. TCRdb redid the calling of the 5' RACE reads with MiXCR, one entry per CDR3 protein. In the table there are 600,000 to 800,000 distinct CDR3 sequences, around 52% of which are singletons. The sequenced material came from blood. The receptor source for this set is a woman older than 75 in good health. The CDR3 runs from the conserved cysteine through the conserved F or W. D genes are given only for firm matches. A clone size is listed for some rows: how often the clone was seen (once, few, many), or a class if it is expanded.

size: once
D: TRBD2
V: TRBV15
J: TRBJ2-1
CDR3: CATSRGKAGGRDNEQFF

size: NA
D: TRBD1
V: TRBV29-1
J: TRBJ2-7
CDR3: CSADPGQGYEQYF

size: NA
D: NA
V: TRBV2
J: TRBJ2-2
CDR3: CASTRDLLNTGELFF

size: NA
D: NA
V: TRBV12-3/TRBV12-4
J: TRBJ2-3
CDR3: CASSDLGGKDTDTQYF

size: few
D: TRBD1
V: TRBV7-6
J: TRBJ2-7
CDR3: CASSSGTGVSYEQYF

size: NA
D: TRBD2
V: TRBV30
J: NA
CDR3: CAWSVLVPYTSGSMDEQYF

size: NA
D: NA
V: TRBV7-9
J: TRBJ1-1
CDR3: CASSLEAGPGAEAFF

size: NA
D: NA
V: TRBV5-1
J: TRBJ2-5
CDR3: CASSLIPVQGGEQYF

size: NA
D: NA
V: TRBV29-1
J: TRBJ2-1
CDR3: CSATSYNEQFF

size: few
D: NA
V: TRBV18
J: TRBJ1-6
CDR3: CASSPPSRGGSPLHF

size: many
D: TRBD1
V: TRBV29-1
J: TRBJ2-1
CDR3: CSVAGGNVFNEQFF

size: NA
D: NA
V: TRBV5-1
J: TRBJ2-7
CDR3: CASSLSQNEQYF

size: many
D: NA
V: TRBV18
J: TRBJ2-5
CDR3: CASSPYGQSQETQYF

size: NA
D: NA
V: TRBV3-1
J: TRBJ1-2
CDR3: CASSTSASLHGYTF

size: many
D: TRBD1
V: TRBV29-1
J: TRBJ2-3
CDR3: CSLGTGRTDTQYF

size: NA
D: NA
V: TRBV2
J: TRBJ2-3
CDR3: CASSPRLEGGTDTQYF

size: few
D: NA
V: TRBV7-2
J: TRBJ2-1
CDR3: CASSLGSSSTSRFF

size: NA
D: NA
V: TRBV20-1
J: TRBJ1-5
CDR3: CSATGPRENQPQHF

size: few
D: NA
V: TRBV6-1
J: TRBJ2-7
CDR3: CASSLSRIYEQYF

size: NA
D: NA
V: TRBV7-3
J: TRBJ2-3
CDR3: CASSLTAQGLDTQYF

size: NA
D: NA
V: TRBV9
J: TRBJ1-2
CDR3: CASSRSPAVGGYTF

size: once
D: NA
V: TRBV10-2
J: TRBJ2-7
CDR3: CASSALGPYEQYF